Sequencing of this TCR beta chain was carried out in a study of CD8 T cells in ankylosing spondylitis. Points from the study as a whole: Relatively scarce in peripheral blood, disease-linked clones were CD8+. A motif of seven or eight highly homologous TCR beta variants was seen as apparently characteristic of ankylosing spondylitis blood. Significantly higher representation of disease-linked clones was reported for matched ankylosing spondylitis synovial fluid. Earlier studies detected some motif variants in reactive arthritis synovial fluid and blood.

There are a few counts of this clonotype. Its target is not known. V was clipped by 2 bases and J by 3 bases, with 13 bases between them. Germline V lookup: CDR1 SQVTM, CDR2 ANQGSEA. The CDR3 has 14 amino acids. Each TCR beta library was made by quantitative 5'-RACE that incorporated molecular barcodes. TCRdb ran MiXCR on the 5' RACE reads and lists one entry per CDR3 protein. The sample has hundreds of thousands of distinct CDR3 sequences; about 11% are singletons. This TCR derives from a male donor with ankylosing spondylitis. The chain is built from TRBV29-1 and TRBJ1-1; D unresolved. Sequencing was done on a sample of blood, either unsorted or a sorted T cell fraction (not recorded which). The CDR3 here is CSVEHPLRDTEAFF. Written as DNA, the CDR3 is TGCAGCGTTGAACACCCTTTGAGGGACACTGAAGCTTTCTTT.